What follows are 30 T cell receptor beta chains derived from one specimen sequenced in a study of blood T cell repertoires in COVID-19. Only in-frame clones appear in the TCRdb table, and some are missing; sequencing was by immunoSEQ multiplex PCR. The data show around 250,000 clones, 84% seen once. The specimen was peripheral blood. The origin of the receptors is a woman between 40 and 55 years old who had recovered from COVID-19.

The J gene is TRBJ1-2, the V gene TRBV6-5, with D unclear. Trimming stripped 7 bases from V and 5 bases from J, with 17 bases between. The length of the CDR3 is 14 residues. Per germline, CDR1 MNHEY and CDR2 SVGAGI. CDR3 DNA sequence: TGTGCCAGCACCCCCCGGGGAGAATGGTATGGCTACACCTTC. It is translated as CASTPRGEWYGYTF.

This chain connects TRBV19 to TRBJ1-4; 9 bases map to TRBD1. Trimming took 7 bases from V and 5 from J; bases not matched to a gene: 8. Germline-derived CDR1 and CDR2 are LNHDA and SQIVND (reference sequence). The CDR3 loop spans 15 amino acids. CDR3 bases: TGTGCCAGTACAAAAACCGGGACAGGGAATGAAAAACTGTTTTTT. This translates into CASTKTGTGNEKLFF.

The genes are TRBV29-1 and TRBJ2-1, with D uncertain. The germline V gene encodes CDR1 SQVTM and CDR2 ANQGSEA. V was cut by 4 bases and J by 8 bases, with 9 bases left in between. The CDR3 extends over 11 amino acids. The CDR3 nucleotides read TGCAGCGTTGGTTCAGGCTATGAGCAGTTCTTC. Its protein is CSVGSGYEQFF.

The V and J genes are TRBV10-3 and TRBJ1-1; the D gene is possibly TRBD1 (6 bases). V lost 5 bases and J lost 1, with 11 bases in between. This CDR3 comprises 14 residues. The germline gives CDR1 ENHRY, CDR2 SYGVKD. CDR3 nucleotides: TGTGCCATCAGTTCCGGGACAAAGAACACTGAAGCTTTCTTT. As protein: CAISSGTKNTEAFF.

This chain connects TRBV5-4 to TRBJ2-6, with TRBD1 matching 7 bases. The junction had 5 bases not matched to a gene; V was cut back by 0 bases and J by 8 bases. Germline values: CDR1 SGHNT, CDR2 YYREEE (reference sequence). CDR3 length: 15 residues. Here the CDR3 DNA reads TGTGCCAGCAGCTTGGCCACAGGGGTTTCCAACGTCCTGACTTTC. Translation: CASSLATGVSNVLTF.

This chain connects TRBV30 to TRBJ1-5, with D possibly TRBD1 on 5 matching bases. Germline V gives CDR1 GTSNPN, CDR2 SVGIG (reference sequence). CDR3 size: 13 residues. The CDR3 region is CSVGAGGNQPQHF. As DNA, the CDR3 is TGTTCCGTAGGGGCTGGGGGCAATCAGCCCCAGCATTTT.

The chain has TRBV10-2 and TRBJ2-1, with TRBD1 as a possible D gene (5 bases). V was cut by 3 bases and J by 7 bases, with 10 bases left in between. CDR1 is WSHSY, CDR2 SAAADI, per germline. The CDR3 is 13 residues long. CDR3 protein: CASSDPRQNEQFF. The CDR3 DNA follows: TGCGCCAGCAGTGATCCTAGACAGAATGAGCAGTTCTTC.

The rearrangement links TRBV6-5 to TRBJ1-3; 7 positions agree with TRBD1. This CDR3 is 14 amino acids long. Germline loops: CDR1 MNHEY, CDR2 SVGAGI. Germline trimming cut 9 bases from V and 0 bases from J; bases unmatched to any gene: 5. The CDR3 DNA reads TGTGCCAGTAAGAGGGACAGCTCTGGAAACACCATATATTTT. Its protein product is CASKRDSSGNTIYF.

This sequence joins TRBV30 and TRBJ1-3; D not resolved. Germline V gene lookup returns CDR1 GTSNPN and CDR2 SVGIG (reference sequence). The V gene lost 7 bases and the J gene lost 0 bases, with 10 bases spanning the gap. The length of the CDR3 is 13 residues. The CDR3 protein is CALTSGSGNTIYF. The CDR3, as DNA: TGTGCCTTGACATCCGGCTCTGGAAACACCATATATTTT. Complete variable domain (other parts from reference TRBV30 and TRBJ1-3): SQTIHQWPATLVQPVGSPLSLECTVEGTSNPNLYWYRQAAGRGLQLLFYSVGIGQISSEVPQNLSASRPQDRQFILSSKKLLLSDSGFYLCALTSGSGNTIYFGEGSWLTVV.

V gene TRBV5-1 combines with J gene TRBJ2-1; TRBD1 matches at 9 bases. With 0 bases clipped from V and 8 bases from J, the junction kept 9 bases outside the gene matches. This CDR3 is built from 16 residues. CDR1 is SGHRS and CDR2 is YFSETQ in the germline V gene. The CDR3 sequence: CASSLAYPDRGDEQFF. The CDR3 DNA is TGCGCCAGCAGCTTGGCCTACCCCGACAGGGGGGATGAGCAGTTCTTC.

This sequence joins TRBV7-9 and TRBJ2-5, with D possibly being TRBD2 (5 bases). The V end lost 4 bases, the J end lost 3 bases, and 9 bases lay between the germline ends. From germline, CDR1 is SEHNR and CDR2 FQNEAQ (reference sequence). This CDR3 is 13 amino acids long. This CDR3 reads CASSSRTEETQYF. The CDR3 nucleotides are TGTGCCAGCAGCTCTAGGACTGAAGAGACCCAGTACTTC.

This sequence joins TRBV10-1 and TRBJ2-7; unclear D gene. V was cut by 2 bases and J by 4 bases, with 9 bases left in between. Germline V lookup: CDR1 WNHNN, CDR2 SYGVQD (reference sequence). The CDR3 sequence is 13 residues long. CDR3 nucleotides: TGCGCCAGCAGTGAGAGGTCGGGTTACGAGCAGTACTTC. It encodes CASSERSGYEQYF.

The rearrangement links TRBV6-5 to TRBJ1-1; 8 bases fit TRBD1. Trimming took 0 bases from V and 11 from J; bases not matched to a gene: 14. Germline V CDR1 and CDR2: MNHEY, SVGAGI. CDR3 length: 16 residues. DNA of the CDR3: TGTGCCAGCAGTTACTCGACCCTAACAGGGGGTAAGAAGGCTTTCTTT. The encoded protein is CASSYSTLTGGKKAFF.

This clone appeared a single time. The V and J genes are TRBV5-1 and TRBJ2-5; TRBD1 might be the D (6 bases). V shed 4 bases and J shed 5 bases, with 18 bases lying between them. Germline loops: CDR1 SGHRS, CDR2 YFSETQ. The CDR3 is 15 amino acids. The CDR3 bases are TGCGCCAGCAGCCCGCGCAGAGGACAGACGGAGACCCAGTACTTC. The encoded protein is CASSPRRGQTETQYF.

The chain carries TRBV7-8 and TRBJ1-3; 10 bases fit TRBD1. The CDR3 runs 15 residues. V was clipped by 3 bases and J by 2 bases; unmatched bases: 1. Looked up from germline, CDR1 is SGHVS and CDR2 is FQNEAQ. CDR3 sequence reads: CASSFGTGAGNTIYF. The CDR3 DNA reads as TGTGCCAGCAGCTTCGGGACAGGGGCTGGAAACACCATATATTTT.

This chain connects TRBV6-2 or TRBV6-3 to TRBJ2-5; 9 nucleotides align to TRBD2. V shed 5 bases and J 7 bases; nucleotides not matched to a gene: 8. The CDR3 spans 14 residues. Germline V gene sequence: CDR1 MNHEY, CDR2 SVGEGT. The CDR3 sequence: CASSLGLAPGTQYF. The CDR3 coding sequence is TGTGCCAGCAGTCTGGGACTAGCCCCGGGGACCCAGTACTTC.

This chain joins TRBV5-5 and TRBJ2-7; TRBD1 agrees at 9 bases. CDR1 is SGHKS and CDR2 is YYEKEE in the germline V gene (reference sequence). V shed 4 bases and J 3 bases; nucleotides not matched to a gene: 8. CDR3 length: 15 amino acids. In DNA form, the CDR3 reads TGTGCCAGCAGCCCAGACTTGGGACAGGGCTACGAGCAGTACTTC. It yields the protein CASSPDLGQGYEQYF.

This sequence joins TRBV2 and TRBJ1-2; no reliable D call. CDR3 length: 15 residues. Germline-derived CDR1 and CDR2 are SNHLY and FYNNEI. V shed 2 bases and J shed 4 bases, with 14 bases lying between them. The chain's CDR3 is CASSENLAEIYGYTF. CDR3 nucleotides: TGTGCCAGCAGTGAAAACCTGGCAGAAATCTATGGCTACACCTTC. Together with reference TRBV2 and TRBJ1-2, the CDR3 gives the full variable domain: EPEVTQTPSHQVTQMGQEVILRCVPISNHLYFYWYRQILGQKVEFLVSFYNNEISEKSEIFDDQFSVERPDGSNFTLKIRSTKLEDSAMYFCASSENLAEIYGYTFGSGTRLTVV.

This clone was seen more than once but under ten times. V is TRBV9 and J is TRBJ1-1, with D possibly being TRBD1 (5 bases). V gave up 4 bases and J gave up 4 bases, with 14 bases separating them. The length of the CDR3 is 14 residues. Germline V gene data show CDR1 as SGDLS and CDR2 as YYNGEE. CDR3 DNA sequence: TGTGCCAGCAGCTCACGGGGGGAGGGCACTGAAGCTTTCTTT. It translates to CASSSRGEGTEAFF.

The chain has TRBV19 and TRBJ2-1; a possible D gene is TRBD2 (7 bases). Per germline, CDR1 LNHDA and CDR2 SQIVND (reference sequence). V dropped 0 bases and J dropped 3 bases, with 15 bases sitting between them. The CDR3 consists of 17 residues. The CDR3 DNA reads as TGTGCCAGTAGTATAGATCTCGGGCGGGGGCTCTACAATGAGCAGTTCTTC. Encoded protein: CASSIDLGRGLYNEQFF. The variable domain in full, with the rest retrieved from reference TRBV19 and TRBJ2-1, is DGGITQSPKYLFRKEGQNVTLSCEQNLNHDAMYWYRQDPGQGLRLIYYSQIVNDFQKGDIAEGYSVSREKKESFPLTVTSAQKNPTAFYLCASSIDLGRGLYNEQFFGPGTRLTVL.

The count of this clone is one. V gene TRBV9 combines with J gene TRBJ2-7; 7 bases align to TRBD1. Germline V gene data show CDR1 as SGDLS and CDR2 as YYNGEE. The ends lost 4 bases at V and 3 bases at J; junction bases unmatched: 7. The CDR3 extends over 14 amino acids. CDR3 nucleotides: TGTGCCAGCAGCCTCGGGACAGAGGTCTACGAGCAGTACTTC. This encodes CASSLGTEVYEQYF.

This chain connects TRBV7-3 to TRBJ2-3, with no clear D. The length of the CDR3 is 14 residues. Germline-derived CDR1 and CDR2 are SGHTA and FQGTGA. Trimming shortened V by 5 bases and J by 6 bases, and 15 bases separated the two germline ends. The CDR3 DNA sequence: TGTGCCAGCAGCCCCTATGTCACTACCGATACGCAGTATTTT. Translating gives CASSPYVTTDTQYF.

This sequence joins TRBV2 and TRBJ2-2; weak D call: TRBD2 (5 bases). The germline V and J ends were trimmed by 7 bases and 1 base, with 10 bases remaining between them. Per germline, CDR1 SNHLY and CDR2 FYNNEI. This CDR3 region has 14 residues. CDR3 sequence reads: CASKDGENTGELFF. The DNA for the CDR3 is TGTGCCAGCAAGGACGGGGAGAACACCGGGGAGCTGTTTTTT.

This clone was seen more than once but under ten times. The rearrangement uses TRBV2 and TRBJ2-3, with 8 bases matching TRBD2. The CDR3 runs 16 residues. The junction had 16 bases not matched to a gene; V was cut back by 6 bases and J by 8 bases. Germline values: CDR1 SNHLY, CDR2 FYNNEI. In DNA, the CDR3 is TGTGCCAGCAGCGACTCCCAAGCGGGGGTAGGACGTACGCAGTATTTT. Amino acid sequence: CASSDSQAGVGRTQYF. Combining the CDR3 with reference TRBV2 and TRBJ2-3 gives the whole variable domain EPEVTQTPSHQVTQMGQEVILRCVPISNHLYFYWYRQILGQKVEFLVSFYNNEISEKSEIFDDQFSVERPDGSNFTLKIRSTKLEDSAMYFCASSDSQAGVGRTQYFGPGTRLTVL.

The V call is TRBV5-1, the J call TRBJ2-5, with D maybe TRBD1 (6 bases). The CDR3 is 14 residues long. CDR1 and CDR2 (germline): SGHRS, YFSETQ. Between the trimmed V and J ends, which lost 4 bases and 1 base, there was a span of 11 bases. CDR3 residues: CASSLGQLQETQYF. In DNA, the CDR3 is TGCGCCAGCAGCCTGGGACAACTCCAAGAGACCCAGTACTTC.

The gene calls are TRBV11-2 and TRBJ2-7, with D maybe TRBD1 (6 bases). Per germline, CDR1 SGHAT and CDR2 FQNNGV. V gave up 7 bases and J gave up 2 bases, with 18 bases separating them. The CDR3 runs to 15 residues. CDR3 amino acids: CASTLSRGSAYEQYF. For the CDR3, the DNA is TGTGCCAGCACCCTTTCCAGGGGTAGCGCCTACGAGCAGTACTTC.

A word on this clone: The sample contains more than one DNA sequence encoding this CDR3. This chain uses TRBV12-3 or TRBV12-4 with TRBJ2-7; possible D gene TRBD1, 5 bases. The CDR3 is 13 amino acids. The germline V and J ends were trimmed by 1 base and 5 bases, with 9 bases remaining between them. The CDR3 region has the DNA TGTGCCAGCAGTTTAGGGCAGGGCCACGAGCAGTACTTC. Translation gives CASSLGQGHEQYF.

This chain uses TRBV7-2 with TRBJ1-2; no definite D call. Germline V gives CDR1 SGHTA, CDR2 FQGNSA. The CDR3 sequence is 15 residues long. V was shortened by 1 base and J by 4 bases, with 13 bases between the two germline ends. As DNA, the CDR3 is TGTGCCAGCAGCTTAGGTGCAGCCTCAGGCTATGGCTACACCTTC. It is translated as CASSLGAASGYGYTF.

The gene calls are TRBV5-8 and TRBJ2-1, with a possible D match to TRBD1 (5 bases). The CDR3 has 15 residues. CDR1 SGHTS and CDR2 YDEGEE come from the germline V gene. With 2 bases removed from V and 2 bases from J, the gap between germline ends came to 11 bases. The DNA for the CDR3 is TGTGCCAGCAGCTTATCAGGGTACGCCTACAATGAGCAGTTCTTC. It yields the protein CASSLSGYAYNEQFF.

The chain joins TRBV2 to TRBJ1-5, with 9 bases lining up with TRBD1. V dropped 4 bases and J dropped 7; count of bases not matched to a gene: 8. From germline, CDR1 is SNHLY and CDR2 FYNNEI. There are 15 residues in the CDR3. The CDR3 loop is CASSGGQGPGQPQHF. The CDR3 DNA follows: TGTGCCAGCAGTGGGGGACAGGGACCGGGACAGCCCCAGCATTTT.